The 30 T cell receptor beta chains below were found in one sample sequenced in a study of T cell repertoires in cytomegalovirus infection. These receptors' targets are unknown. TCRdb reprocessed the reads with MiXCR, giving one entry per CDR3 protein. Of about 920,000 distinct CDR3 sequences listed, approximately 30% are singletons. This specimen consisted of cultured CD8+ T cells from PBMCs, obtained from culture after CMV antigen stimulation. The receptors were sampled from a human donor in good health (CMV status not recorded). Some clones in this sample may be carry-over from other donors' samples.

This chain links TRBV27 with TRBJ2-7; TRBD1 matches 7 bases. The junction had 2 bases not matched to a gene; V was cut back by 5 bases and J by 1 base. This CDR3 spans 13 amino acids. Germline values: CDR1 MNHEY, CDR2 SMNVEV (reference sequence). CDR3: CASSNRGSYEQYF. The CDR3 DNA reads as TGTGCCAGCAGTAACAGGGGATCCTACGAGCAGTACTTC.

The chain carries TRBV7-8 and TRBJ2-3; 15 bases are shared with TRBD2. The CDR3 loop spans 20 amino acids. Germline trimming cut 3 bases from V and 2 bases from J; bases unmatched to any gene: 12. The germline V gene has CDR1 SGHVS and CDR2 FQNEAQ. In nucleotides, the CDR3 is TGTGCCAGCAGCTTTCCGGGACTAGCGGGGGGAGCGGGCCCCACAGATACGCAGTATTTT. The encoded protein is CASSFPGLAGGAGPTDTQYF.

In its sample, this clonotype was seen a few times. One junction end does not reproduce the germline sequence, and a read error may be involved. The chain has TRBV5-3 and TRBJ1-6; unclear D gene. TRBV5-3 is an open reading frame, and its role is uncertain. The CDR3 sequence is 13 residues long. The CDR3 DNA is TGTGCCAGCAGCTTGGGCCAGCGGCCCCCCCTCCACTTT. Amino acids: CASSLGQRPPLHF.

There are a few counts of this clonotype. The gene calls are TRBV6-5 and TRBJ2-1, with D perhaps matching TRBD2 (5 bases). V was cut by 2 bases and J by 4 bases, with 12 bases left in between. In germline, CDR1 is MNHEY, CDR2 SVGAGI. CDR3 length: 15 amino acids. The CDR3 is CASSYAGLGYNEQFF. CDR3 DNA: TGTGCCAGCAGTTACGCGGGTCTCGGGTACAATGAGCAGTTCTTC.

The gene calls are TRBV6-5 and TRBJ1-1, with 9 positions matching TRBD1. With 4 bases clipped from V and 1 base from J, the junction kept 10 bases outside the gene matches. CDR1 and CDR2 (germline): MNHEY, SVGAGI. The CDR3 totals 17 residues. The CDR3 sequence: CASSSSGTGLPNTEAFF. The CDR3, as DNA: TGTGCCAGCAGTTCATCCGGGACAGGGCTCCCGAACACTGAAGCTTTCTTT.

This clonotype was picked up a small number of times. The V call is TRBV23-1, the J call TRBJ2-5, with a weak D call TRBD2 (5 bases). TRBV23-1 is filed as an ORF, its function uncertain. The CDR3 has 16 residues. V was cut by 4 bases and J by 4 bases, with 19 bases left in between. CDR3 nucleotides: TGCGCCAGCAGTCCGAAACCGGGATACAAGGGAGAGACCCAGTACTTC. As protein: CASSPKPGYKGETQYF.

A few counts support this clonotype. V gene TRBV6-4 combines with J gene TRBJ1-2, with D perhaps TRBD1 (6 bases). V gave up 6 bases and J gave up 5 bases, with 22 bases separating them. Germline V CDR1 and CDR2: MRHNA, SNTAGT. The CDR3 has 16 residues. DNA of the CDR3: TGTGCCAGCAGCTGGACAGCGGATTCAATTGGGTATGGCTACACCTTC. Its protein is CASSWTADSIGYGYTF.

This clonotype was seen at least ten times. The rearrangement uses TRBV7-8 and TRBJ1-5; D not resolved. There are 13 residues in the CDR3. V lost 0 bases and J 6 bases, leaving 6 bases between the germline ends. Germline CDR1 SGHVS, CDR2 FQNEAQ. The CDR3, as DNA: TGTGCCAGCAGCTTAGCGAAAGCTCAGCCCCAGCATTTT. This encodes CASSLAKAQPQHF.

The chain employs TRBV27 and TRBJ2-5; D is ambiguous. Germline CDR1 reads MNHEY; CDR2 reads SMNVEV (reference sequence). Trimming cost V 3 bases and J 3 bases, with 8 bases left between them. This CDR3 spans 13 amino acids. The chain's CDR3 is CASSFGSKETQYF. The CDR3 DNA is TGTGCCAGCAGTTTTGGTTCGAAAGAGACCCAGTACTTC.

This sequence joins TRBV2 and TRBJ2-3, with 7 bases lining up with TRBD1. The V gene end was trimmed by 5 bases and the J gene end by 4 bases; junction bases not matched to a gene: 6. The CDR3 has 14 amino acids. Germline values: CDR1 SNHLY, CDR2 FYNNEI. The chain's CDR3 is CASSRRGPADTQYF. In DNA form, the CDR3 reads TGTGCCAGCAGTCGAAGGGGGCCGGCAGATACGCAGTATTTT.

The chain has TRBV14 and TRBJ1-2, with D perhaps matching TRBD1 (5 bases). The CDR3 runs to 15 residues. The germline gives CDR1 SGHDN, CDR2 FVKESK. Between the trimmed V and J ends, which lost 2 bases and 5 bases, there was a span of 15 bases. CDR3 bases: TGTGCCAGCAGCCAACGTCGGGGCGTCGGATATGGCTACACCTTC. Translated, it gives CASSQRRGVGYGYTF.

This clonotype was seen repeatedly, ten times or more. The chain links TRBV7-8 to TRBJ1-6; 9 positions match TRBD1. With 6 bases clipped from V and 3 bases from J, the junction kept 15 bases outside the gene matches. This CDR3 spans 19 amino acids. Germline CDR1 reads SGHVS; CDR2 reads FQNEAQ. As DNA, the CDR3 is TGTGCCAGCAGACACAGGGGGCAGGAAATTACATTCTATAATTCACCCCTCCACTTT. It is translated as CASRHRGQEITFYNSPLHF.

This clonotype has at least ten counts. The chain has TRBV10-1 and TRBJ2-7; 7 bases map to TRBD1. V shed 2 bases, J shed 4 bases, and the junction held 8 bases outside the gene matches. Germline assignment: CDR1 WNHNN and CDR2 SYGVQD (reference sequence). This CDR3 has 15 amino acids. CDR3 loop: CASSEQQGNPYEQYF. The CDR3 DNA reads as TGCGCCAGCAGTGAGCAACAGGGGAATCCATACGAGCAGTACTTC.

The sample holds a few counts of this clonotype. CDR3 sequence (DNA): TGTGCCAGCGACGAGGTTAGCGGGGGGGCCGGTGATACGCAGTATTTT. Encoded protein: CASDEVSGGAGDTQYF. V is TRBV2 and J is TRBJ2-3, with TRBD2 matching over 11 bases. The germline CDR1 and CDR2 sequences are SNHLY and FYNNEI. The CDR3 sequence is 16 residues long. J lost 6 bases, V lost 8 bases, and 13 bases had no gene match. Based on the CDR3 plus reference TRBV2 and TRBJ2-3, the full variable domain is EPEVTQTPSHQVTQMGQEVILRCVPISNHLYFYWYRQILGQKVEFLVSFYNNEISEKSEIFDDQFSVERPDGSNFTLKIRSTKLEDSAMYFCASDEVSGGAGDTQYFGPGTRLTVL.

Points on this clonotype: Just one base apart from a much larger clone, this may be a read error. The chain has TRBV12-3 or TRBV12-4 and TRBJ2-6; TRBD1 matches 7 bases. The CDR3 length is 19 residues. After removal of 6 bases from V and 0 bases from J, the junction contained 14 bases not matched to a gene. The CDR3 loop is CASRTTGTAAFSGANVLTF. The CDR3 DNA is TGTGCCAGCAGGACTACCGGGACAGCGGCCTTCTCTGGGGCCAACGTCCTGACTTTC.

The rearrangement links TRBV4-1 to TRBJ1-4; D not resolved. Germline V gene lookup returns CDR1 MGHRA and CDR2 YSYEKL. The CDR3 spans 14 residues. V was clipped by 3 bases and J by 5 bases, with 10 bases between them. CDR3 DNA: TGCGCCAGCAGCCATTCACCGAGGAATGAAAAACTGTTTTTT. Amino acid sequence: CASSHSPRNEKLFF.

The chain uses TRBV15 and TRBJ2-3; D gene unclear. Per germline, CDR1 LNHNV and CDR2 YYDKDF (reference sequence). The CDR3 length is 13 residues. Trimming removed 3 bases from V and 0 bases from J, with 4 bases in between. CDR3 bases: TGTGCCACCAGCAGCCCTAGCACAGATACGCAGTATTTT. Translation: CATSSPSTDTQYF.

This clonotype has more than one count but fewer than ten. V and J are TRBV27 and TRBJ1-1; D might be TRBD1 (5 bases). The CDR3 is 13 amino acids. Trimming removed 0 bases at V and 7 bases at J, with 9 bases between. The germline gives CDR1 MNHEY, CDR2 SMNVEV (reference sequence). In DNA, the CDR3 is TGTGCCAGCAGTTTATCAGGGGCAAATGAAGCTTTCTTT. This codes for CASSLSGANEAFF.

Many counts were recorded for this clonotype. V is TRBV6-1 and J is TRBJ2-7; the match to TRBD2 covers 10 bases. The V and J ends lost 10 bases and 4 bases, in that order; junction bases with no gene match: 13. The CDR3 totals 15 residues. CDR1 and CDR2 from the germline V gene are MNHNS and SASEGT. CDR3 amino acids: CATLLLAGGDYEQYF. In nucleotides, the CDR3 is TGTGCCACCTTACTTTTAGCGGGAGGAGATTACGAGCAGTACTTC.

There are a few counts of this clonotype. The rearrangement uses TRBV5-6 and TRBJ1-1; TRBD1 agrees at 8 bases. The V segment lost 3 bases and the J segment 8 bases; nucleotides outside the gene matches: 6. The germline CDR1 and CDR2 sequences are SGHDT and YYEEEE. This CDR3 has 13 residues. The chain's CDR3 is CASSSGQGGEAFF. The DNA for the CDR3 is TGTGCCAGCAGCTCCGGACAGGGTGGCGAAGCTTTCTTT.

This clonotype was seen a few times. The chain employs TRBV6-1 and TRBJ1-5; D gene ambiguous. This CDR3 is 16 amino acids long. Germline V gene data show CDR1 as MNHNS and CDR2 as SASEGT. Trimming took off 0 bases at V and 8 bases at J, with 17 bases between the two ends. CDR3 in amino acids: CASSEAPWRITEPQHF. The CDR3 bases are TGTGCCAGCAGTGAAGCGCCTTGGCGTATCACGGAGCCCCAGCATTTT.

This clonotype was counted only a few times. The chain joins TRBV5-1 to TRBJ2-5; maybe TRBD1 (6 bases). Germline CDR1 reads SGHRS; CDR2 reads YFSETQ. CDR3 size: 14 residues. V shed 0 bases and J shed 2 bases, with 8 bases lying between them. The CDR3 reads CASSLDRVQETQYF. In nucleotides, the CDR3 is TGCGCCAGCAGCTTGGACAGGGTTCAAGAGACCCAGTACTTC.

The CDR3 reads CSARGGDFYEQYF. The CDR3 nucleotides are TGCAGTGCTAGAGGGGGGGATTTCTACGAGCAGTACTTC. The rearrangement uses TRBV20-1 and TRBJ2-7; a weak D match, TRBD2 (6 bases). This CDR3 is 13 amino acids long. CDR1 and CDR2 (germline): DFQATT, SNEGSKA (reference sequence). V was clipped by 1 base and J by 3 bases, with 10 bases between them.

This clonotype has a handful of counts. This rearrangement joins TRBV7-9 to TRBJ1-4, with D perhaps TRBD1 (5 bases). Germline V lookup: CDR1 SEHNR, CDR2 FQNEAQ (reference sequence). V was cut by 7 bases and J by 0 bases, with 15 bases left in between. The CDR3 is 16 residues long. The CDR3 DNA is TGTGCCAGCAACCAAAACCAGGGAGCAACTAATGAAAAACTGTTTTTT. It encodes CASNQNQGATNEKLFF. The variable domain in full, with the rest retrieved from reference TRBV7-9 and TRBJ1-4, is DTGVSQNPRHKITKRGQNVTFRCDPISEHNRLYWYRQTLGQGPEFLTYFQNEAQLEKSRLLSDRFSAERPKGSFSTLEIQRTEQGDSAMYLCASNQNQGATNEKLFFGSGTQLSVL.

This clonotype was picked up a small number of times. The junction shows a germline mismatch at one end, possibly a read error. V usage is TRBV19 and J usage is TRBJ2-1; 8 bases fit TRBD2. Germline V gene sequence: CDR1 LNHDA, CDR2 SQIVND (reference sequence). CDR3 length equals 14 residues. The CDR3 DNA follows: TGTGCCAGTAGTATAGCGGGGGGGTACACTGAGCAGTTCTTC. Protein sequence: CASSIAGGYTEQFF.

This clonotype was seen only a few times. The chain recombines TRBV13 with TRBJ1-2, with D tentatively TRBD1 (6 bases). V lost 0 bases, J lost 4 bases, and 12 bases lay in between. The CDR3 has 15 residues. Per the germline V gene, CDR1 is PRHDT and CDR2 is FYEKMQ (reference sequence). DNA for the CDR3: TGTGCCAGCAGCTTAGGCCGGGGGGGCGGCTATGGCTACACCTTC. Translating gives CASSLGRGGGYGYTF.

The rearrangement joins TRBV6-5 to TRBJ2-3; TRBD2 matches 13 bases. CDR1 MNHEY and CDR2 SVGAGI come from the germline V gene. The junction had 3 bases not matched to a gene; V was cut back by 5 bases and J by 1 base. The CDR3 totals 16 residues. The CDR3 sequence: CASSKGLAGGTDTQYF. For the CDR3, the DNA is TGTGCCAGCAGTAAAGGACTAGCGGGAGGCACAGATACGCAGTATTTT.

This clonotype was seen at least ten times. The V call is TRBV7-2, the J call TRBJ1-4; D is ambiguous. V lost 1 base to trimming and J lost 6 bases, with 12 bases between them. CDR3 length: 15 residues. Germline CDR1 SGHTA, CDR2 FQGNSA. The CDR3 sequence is CASSLGGVRYEKLFF. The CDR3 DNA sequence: TGTGCCAGCAGCTTAGGTGGGGTCCGGTATGAAAAACTGTTTTTT.

The CDR3 sequence is CASRGLAGGQTYNEQFF. CDR3 sequence (DNA): TGTGCCAGCAGGGGACTAGCGGGGGGGCAGACTTACAATGAGCAGTTCTTC. V gene TRBV12-3 or TRBV12-4 combines with J gene TRBJ2-1; 16 bases align to TRBD2. The CDR3 runs 17 residues. The V segment lost 6 bases and the J segment 4 bases; nucleotides outside the gene matches: 6.

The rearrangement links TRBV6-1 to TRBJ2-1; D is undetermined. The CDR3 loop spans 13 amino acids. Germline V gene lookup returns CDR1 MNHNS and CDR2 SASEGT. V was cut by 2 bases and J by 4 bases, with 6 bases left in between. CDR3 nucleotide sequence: TGTGCCAGCAGTGAAATACGGTACAATGAGCAGTTCTTC. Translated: CASSEIRYNEQFF.